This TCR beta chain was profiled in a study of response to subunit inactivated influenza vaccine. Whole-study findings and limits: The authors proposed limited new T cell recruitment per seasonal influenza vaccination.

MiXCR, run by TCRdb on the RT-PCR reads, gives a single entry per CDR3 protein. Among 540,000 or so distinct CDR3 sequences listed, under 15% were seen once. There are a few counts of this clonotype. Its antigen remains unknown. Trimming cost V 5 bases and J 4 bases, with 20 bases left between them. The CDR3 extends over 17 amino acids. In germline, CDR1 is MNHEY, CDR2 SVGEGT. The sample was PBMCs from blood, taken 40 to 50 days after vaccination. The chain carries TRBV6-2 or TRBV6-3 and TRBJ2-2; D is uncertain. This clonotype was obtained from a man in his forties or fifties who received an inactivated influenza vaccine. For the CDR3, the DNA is TGTGCCAGCAGTCATCCCGGCCCGTTCGCCGGCACCGGGGAGCTGTTTTTT. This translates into CASSHPGPFAGTGELFF.